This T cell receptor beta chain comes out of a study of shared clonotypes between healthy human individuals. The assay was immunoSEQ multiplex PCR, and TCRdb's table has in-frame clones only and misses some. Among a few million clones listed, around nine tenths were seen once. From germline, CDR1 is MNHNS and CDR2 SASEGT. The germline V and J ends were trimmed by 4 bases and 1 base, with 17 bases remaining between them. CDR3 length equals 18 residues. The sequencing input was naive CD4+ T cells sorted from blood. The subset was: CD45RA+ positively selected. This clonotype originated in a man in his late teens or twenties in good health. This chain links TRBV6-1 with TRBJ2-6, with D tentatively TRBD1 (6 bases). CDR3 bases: TGTGCCAGCAGTGCTTACCACCACGACAGGTCTGGGGCCAACGTCCTGACTTTC. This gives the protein CASSAYHHDRSGANVLTF.